The 7 T cell receptor beta chains below were found in one sample sequenced in a study of blood T cell repertoires in COVID-19 (dated by TCRdb to 2020 to 2021). Receptor amplification or capture employed the immunoSEQ multiplex PCR assay. Not all clones reach the TCRdb copy of this immuneACCESS table, which keeps in-frame sequences only. Checked studies attribute under half of the gap to unresolved V genes and leave the rest unexplained. This sample lists 120,000 or so clones; approximately 85% were detected once. Clones ranked in the top ten supply under 8% of the sample. Sequencing was done on a sample of peripheral blood. Receptors originate from an older man with active or convalescent COVID-19.

This clone was detected only once. The rearrangement uses TRBV7-3 and TRBJ2-1, with 12 bases matching TRBD2. CDR3 length: 16 amino acids. Germline V lookup: CDR1 SGHTA, CDR2 FQGTGA. Losses at the gene ends were 4 bases for V and 7 bases for J; bases not matched to a gene: 8. CDR3 nucleotide sequence: TGTGCCAGCAGCTCGCGGACTAGCGGGGCTCTAAATGAGCAGTTCTTC. Residues: CASSSRTSGALNEQFF.

The chain uses TRBV2 and TRBJ1-2, with D unclear. This CDR3 is built from 14 residues. Germline V gene sequence: CDR1 SNHLY, CDR2 FYNNEI. V lost 4 bases and J lost 6, with 15 bases in between. The CDR3 DNA sequence: TGTGCCAGCAGTGTGACCGGCCCCGGAGATGGCTACACCTTC. It is translated as CASSVTGPGDGYTF.

The CDR3 loop is CASSQDLSGSRTGELFF. The CDR3 DNA is TGTGCCAGCAGCCAAGATCTAAGCGGGAGTCGGACCGGGGAGCTGTTTTTT. This chain joins TRBV4-2 and TRBJ2-2; 8 nucleotides align to TRBD2. The length of the CDR3 is 17 residues. Trimming removed 0 bases from V and 5 bases from J; junction bases left unmatched: 8. The germline V gene encodes CDR1 LGHNA and CDR2 YNFKEQ.

The rearrangement joins TRBV11-3 to TRBJ2-7, with D perhaps TRBD1 (5 bases). This CDR3 comprises 14 residues. Trimming cost V 1 base and J 7 bases, with 14 bases left between them. The germline V gene encodes CDR1 SGHNT and CDR2 YENEEA. The CDR3 bases are TGTGCCAGCAGCTTAGGCCGGACATCAGGGGAGCAGTACTTC. Translated: CASSLGRTSGEQYF.

This clone occurred a few times. The chain links TRBV11-3 to TRBJ2-3, with 7 nucleotides matching TRBD2. This CDR3 spans 15 amino acids. CDR1 is SGHNT, CDR2 YENEEA, per germline. Trimming took 0 bases from V and 0 from J; bases not matched to a gene: 0. The CDR3 coding sequence is TGTGCCAGCAGCTTAGACGGGGGGAGCACAGATACGCAGTATTTT. Translation gives CASSLDGGSTDTQYF.

The V call is TRBV19, the J call TRBJ2-7; the match to TRBD2 covers 11 bases. J gave up 0 bases and V 5 bases, and 9 bases lay outside the gene matches. This CDR3 has 17 amino acids. Germline V gene lookup returns CDR1 LNHDA and CDR2 SQIVND (reference sequence). The CDR3 nucleotides are TGTGCCAGTAGTGCCGGGACTAGCGGTAGAAGCTCCTACGAGCAGTACTTC. The encoded protein is CASSAGTSGRSSYEQYF.

This chain connects TRBV30 to TRBJ1-2; TRBD1 matches at 7 bases. Germline CDR1 is GTSNPN and CDR2 is SVGIG (reference sequence). The length of the CDR3 is 15 residues. V trimming: 5 bases; J trimming: 0 bases; junction bases outside the gene matches: 9. CDR3: CAWVRDRATNYGYTF. CDR3 DNA: TGTGCCTGGGTACGGGACAGAGCTACTAACTATGGCTACACCTTC.